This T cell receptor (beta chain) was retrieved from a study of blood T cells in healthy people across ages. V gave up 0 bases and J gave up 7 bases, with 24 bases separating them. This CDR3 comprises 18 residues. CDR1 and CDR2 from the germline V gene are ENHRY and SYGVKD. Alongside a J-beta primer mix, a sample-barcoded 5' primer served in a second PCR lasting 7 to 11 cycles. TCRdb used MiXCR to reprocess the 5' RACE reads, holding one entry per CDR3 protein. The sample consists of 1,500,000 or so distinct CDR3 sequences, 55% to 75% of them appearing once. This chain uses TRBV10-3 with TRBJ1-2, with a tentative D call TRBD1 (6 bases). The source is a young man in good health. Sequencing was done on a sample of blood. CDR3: CAISESGVAGAGSGGYTF. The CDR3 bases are TGTGCCATCAGTGAGTCGGGTGTCGCGGGGGCCGGTTCAGGTGGCTACACCTTC.